This TCR beta chain originates from a study of blood T cells in healthy people across ages. Study results and caveats: Estimates of total diversity, which came from one million sequenced T cells, were considered to be underestimates. Because donor CMV status was unknown, expanded clonotype changes were possibly confounded.

In regard to this clonotype: Antigen unknown. At one boundary the junction diverges from the germline segment, which might be a read error.

Total RNA amounts of at least 6 micrograms were extracted per sample. Using a J-beta primer mix together with a sample-barcoded 5' primer, a second PCR was run for 7 to 11 cycles. A template-switch adaptor containing 12 random nucleotides labeled each cDNA molecule. TCRdb reanalysed the 5' RACE reads using MiXCR and keeps one entry per CDR3 protein. The table has hundreds of thousands of distinct CDR3 sequences, approximately 49% seen once. Germline V CDR1 and CDR2: SGHTA, FQGNSA. The CDR3 contains 16 residues. Material: blood. V gene TRBV7-2 combines with J gene TRBJ2-1; 7 nucleotides align to TRBD2. The clonotype originates from a woman aged 55-70 years in good health. CDR3 bases: TGTGCCAACAGCTTAGGGCCCAGCGGGAATTACAATGAGCAGTTCTTC. The encoded protein is CANSLGPSGNYNEQFF.